This T cell receptor beta chain was found in a study of blood T cell repertoires in COVID-19. V was pared by 7 bases and J by 7 bases, with 11 bases between. The CDR3 has 12 residues. From germline, CDR1 is LNHDA and CDR2 SQIVND (reference sequence). Original handling: The assay estimated nucleated cells by amplifying reference gene primers. Repertoires were generated with immunoSEQ multiplex PCR, while TCRdb's copy carries only in-frame clones and drops some. The V and J calls and clone size come from that table; D and trimming were worked out from the DNA. The sample yields 190,000 or so clones, around 90% seen once. Across 24 US areas, participants ranged in age from about 18 to 90 years.

Sequenced sample: PBMCs or T cells enriched from blood (not recorded which). The chain joins TRBV19 to TRBJ1-5; D perhaps matches TRBD1 (5 bases). This receptor was obtained from a woman under 30 who had recovered from COVID-19. Written as DNA, the CDR3 is TGTGCCAGTATGGGGGGGAGGCAGCCCCAGCATTTT. This codes for CASMGGRQPQHF.